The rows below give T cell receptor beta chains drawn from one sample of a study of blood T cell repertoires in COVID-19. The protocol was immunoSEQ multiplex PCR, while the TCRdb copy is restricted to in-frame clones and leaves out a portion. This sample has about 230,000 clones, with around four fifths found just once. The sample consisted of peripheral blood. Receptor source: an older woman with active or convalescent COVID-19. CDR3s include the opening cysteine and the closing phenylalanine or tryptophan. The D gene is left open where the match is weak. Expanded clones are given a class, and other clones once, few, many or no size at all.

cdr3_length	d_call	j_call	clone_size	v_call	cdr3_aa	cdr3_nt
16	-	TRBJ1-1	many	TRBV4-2	CASSPRGGSLNTEAFF	TGTGCCAGCAGCCCAAGGGGAGGGTCTTTGAACACTGAAGCTTTCTTT
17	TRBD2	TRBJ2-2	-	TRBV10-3	CAINSGISGGNTGELFF	TGTGCCATCAATAGCGGGATCTCCGGTGGGAACACCGGGGAGCTGTTTTTT
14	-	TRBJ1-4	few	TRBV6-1	CASSESGVAEKLFF	TGTGCCAGCAGTGAATCAGGGGTTGCGGAAAAACTGTTTTTT
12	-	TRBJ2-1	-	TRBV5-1	CASSLEGDEQFF	TGCGCCAGCAGCTTGGAAGGGGATGAGCAGTTCTTC
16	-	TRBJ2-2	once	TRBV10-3	CAIKGGGREYTGELFF	TGTGCCATCAAGGGAGGAGGGCGGGAATACACCGGGGAGCTGTTTTTT
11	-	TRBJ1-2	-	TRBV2	CASRDSYGYTF	TGTGCCAGCAGGGACAGCTATGGCTACACCTTC
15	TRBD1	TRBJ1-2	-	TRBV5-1	CASSWTGQRAYGYTF	TGCGCCAGCAGCTGGACAGGACAGAGAGCCTATGGCTACACCTTC
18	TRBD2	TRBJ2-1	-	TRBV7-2	CASSTPPGLAGGYNEQFF	TGTGCCAGCAGCACCCCGCCGGGACTAGCGGGGGGCTACAATGAGCAGTTCTTC
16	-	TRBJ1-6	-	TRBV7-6	CASSSDGGAYNSPLHF	TGTGCCAGCAGCTCGGATGGCGGGGCCTATAATTCACCCCTCCACTTT
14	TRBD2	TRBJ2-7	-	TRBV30	CAWATGGGSYEQYF	TGTGCCTGGGCTACCGGGGGGGGATCCTACGAGCAGTACTTC
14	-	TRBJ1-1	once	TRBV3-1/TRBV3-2	CASSPLPWTGEAFF	TGTGCCAGCAGCCCTCTCCCTTGGACGGGGGAAGCTTTCTTT
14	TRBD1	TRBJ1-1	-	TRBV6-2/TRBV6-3	CASSRDRANTEAFF	TGTGCCAGCAGTCGGGACAGGGCTAACACTGAAGCTTTCTTT
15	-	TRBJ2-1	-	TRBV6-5	CASSFNSGYYNEQFF	TGTGCCAGCAGTTTTAACTCAGGTTACTACAATGAGCAGTTCTTC
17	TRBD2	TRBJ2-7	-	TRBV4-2	CASSQDFGRGTSYEQYF	TGTGCCAGCAGCCAAGATTTCGGGCGGGGGACCTCCTACGAGCAGTACTTC
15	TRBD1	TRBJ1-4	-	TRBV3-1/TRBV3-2	CASSQMTGGNEKLFF	TGTGCCAGCAGCCAAATGACAGGGGGTAATGAAAAACTGTTTTTT
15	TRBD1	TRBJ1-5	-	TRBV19	CASNQQGGEVQPQHF	TGTGCCAGTAACCAGCAGGGGGGAGAAGTTCAGCCCCAGCATTTT
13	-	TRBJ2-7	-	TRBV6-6	CASRLTGLPEQYF	TGTGCCAGCCGCCTCACAGGGTTACCCGAGCAGTACTTC
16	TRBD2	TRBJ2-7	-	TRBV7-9	CASSLVQTSGPYEQYF	TGTGCCAGCAGCTTAGTCCAGACTAGCGGCCCCTACGAGCAGTACTTC
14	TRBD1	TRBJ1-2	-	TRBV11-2	CASSPTGGGYGYTF	TGTGCCAGCAGCCCTACAGGGGGCGGCTATGGCTACACCTTC
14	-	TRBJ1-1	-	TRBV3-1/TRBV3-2	CASSRWGENTEAFF	TGTGCCAGCAGCCGCTGGGGAGAGAACACTGAAGCTTTCTTT
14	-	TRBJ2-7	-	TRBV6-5	CASRRGQSSYEQYF	TGTGCCAGCCGTCGAGGACAGAGCTCCTACGAGCAGTACTTC
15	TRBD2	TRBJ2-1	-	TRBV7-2	CASSLQSSGNGEQFF	TGTGCCAGCAGCTTACAGTCTAGCGGCAACGGTGAGCAGTTCTTC
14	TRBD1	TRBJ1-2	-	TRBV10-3	CATLKGQGIYGYTF	TGTGCCACCTTGAAGGGACAGGGGATCTATGGCTACACCTTC
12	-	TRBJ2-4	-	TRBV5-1	CASSLSENIQYF	TGCGCCAGCAGCTTGTCTGAAAACATTCAGTACTTC
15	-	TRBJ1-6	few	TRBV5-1	CASSLGTPRDSPLHF	TGCGCCAGCAGCTTGGGGACACCCCGCGATTCACCCCTCCACTTT
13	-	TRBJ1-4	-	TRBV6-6	CASADRGNEKLFF	TGTGCCAGCGCCGACCGGGGTAATGAAAAACTGTTTTTT
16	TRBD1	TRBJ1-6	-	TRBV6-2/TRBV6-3	CASSYSRQGANSPLHF	TGTGCCAGCAGTTACTCTAGACAGGGGGCGAATTCACCCCTCCACTTT
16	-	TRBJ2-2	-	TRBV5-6	CASSHGNRLITGELFF	TGTGCCAGCAGCCATGGAAACAGATTGATTACCGGGGAGCTGTTTTTT
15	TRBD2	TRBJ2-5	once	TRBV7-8	CASSLQSSGQETQYF	TGTGCCAGCAGCTTACAGTCTAGCGGACAAGAGACCCAGTACTTC
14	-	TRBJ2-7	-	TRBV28	CASSLRPRGRKQYF	TGTGCCAGCAGTTTAAGACCCCGCGGGCGAAAGCAGTACTTC
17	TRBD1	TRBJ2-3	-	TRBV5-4	CASSSRQGAQDTDTQYF	TGTGCCAGCAGCTCGAGACAGGGGGCGCAGGACACAGATACGCAGTATTTT
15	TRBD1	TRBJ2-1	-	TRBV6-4	CASSDLGQGGKTQFF	TGTGCCAGCAGTGACCTAGGACAGGGGGGAAAAACTCAGTTCTTC
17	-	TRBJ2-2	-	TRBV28	CASSFGGMRGNTGELFF	TGTGCCAGCAGTTTTGGGGGTATGCGGGGAAACACCGGGGAGCTGTTTTTT
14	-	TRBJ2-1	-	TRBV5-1	CASSLGGSYNEQFF	TGCGCCAGCAGCTTGGGAGGATCCTACAATGAGCAGTTCTTC
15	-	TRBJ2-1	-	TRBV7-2	CASSYQGGLYNEQFF	TGTGCCAGCAGCTACCAGGGGGGCCTCTACAATGAGCAGTTCTTC
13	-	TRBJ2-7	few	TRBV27	CASSLTLGDEQYF	TGTGCCAGCAGTTTAACCCTCGGGGACGAGCAGTACTTC
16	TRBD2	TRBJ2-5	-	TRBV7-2	CASSRLAGPAWETQYF	TGTGCCAGCAGCAGACTAGCGGGACCAGCGTGGGAGACCCAGTACTTC
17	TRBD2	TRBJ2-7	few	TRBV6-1	CASSETTLAASSYEQYF	TGTGCCAGCAGTGAGACTACTCTAGCGGCATCCTCCTACGAGCAGTACTTC
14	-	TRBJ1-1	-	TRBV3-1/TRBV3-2	CASSLYGEGTEAFF	TGTGCCAGCAGCCTCTACGGGGAGGGCACTGAAGCTTTCTTT
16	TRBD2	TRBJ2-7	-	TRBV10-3	CAISPLDSAGGSEQYF	TGTGCCATCAGCCCCTTGGACAGTGCGGGGGGTTCCGAGCAGTACTTC
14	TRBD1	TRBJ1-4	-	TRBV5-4	CASSQDRVGEKLFF	TGTGCCAGCAGTCAGGACAGGGTCGGCGAAAAACTGTTTTTT
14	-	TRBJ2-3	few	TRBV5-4	CASSQRQATDTQYF	TGTGCCAGCAGTCAACGACAGGCCACAGATACGCAGTATTTT
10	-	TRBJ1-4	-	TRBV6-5	CATLNEKLFF	TGTGCCACACTTAATGAAAAACTGTTTTTT
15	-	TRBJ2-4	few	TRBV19	CASSIEGWTKNIQYF	TGTGCCAGTAGTATTGAGGGATGGACCAAAAACATTCAGTACTTC
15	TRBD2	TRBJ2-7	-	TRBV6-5	CASITGLAASYEQYF	TGTGCCAGCATAACGGGACTAGCGGCCTCCTACGAGCAGTACTTC
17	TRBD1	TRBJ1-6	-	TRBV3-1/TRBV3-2	CASSQRDFGTGNSPLHF	TGTGCCAGCAGCCAACGCGACTTCGGGACAGGCAATTCACCCCTCCACTTT
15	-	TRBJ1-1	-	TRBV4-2	CASSQVANRDTEAFF	TGTGCCAGCAGCCAAGTGGCGAACAGGGACACTGAAGCTTTCTTT
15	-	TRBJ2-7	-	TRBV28	CASTIGGNRPYEQYF	TGTGCCAGCACCATCGGGGGAAACAGGCCTTACGAGCAGTACTTC